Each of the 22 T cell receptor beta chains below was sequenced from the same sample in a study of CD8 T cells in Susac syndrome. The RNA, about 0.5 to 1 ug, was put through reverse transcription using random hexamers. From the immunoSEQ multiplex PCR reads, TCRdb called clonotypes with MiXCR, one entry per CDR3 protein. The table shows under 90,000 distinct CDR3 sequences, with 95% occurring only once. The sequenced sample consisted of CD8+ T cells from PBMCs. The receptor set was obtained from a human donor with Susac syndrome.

CDR3 DNA sequence: TGTGCCAGCAGTCCCGTAGCGGGCGGGCCCTACGAGCAGTACTTC. Residues: CASSPVAGGPYEQYF. The chain uses TRBV27 and TRBJ2-7; 7 bases align to TRBD2. This CDR3 has 15 amino acids. Germline assignment: CDR1 MNHEY and CDR2 SMNVEV (reference sequence). The junction had 9 bases not matched to a gene; V was cut back by 5 bases and J by 2 bases.

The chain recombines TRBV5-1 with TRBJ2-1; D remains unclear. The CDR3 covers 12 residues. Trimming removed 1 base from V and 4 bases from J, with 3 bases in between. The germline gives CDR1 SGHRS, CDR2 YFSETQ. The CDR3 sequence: CASSLKYNEQFF. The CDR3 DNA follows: TGCGCCAGCAGCTTGAAGTACAATGAGCAGTTCTTC.

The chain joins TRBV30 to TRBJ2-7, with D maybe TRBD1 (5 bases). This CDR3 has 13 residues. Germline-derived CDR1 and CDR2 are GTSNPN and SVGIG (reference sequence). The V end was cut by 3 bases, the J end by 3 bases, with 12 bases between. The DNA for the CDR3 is TGTGCCTGGAGAGACCCTAGGGGCTACGAGCAGTACTTC. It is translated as CAWRDPRGYEQYF.

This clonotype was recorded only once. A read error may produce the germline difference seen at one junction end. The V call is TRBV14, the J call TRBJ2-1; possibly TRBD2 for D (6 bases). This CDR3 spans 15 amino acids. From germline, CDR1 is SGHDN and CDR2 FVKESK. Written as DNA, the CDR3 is TGTGCCAGCAGCCAAGAGGGCGGGACGGGAAATGCGCAGTTCTTC. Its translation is CASSQEGGTGNAQFF.

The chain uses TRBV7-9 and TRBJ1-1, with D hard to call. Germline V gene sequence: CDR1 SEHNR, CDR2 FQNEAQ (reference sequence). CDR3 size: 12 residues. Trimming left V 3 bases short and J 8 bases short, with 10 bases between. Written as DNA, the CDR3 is TGTGCCAGCAGCTTCTCGCAGAAGGAAGCTTTCTTT. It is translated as CASSFSQKEAFF.

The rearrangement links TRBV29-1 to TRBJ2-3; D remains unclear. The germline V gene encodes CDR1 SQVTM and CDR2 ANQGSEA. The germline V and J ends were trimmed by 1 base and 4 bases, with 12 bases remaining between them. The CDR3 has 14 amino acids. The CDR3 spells CSVEGARSADTQYF. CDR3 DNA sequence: TGCAGCGTTGAAGGGGCTAGGTCCGCAGATACGCAGTATTTT.

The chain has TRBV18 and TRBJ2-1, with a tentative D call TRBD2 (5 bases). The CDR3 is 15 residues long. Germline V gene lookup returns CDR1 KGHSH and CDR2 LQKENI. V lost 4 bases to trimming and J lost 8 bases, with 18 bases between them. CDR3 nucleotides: TGTGCCAGCTCACAAGTCCAGAAATACGGGGATGAGCAGTTCTTC. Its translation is CASSQVQKYGDEQFF.

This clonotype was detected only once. The chain's CDR3 is CASSERGQQETQYF. The CDR3 coding sequence is TGTGCCAGCAGTGAAAGGGGGCAACAAGAGACCCAGTACTTC. The chain has TRBV25-1 and TRBJ2-5; 7 bases line up with TRBD1. J gave up 2 bases and V 2 bases, and 2 bases lay outside the gene matches. Germline CDR1 reads MGHDK; CDR2 reads SYGVNS. This CDR3 is 14 amino acids long.

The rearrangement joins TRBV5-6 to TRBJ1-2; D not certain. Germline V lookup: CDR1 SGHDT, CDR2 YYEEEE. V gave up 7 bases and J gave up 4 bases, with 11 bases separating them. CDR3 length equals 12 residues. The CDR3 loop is CASSDGSYGYTF. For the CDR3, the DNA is TGTGCCAGCTCAGACGGGAGCTATGGCTACACCTTC. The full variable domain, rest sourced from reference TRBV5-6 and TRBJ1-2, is DAGVTQSPTHLIKTRGQQVTLRCSPKSGHDTVSWYQQALGQGPQFIFQYYEEEERQRGNFPDRFSGHQFPNYSSELNVNALLLGDSALYLCASSDGSYGYTFGSGTRLTVV.

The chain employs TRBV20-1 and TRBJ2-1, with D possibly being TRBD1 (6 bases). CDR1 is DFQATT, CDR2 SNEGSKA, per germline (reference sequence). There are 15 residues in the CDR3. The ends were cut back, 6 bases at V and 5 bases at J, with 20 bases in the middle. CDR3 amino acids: CSAYDRIDFDNEQFF. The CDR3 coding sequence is TGCAGTGCCTACGACAGGATCGACTTCGACAATGAGCAGTTCTTC.

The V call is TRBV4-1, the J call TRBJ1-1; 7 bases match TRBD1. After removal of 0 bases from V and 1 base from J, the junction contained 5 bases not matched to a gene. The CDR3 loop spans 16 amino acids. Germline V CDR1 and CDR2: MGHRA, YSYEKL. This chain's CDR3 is CASSQEPTGTNTEAFF. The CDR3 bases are TGCGCCAGCAGCCAAGAACCGACAGGGACGAACACTGAAGCTTTCTTT.

CDR3 in amino acids: CASSPPRTETVYF. CDR3 nucleotide sequence: TGTGCCAGCTCCCCGCCTCGGACGGAGACAGTATATTTT. This chain connects TRBV18 to TRBJ1-3, with a weak D call TRBD1 (5 bases). Trimming shortened V by 6 bases and J by 14 bases, and 20 bases separated the two germline ends. The CDR3 loop spans 13 amino acids. From germline, CDR1 is KGHSH and CDR2 LQKENI.

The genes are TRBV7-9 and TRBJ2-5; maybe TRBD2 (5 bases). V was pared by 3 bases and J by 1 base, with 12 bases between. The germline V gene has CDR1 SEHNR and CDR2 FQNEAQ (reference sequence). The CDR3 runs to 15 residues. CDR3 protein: CASSLMIAPQETQYF. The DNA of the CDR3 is TGTGCCAGCAGCTTGATGATAGCGCCCCAAGAGACCCAGTACTTC.

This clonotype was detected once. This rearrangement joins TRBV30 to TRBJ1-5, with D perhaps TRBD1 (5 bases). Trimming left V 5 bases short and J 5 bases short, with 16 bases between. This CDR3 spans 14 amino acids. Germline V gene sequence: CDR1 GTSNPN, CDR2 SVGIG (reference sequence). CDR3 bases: TGTGCCTGGGCTTGGGAGGGGCATCATCAGCCCCAGCATTTT. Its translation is CAWAWEGHHQPQHF.

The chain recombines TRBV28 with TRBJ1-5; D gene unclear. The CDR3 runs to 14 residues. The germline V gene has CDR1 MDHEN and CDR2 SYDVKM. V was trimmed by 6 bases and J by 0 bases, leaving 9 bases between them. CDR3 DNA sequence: TGTGCCAGCAGACGGGCTTATAGCAATCAGCCCCAGCATTTT. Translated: CASRRAYSNQPQHF.

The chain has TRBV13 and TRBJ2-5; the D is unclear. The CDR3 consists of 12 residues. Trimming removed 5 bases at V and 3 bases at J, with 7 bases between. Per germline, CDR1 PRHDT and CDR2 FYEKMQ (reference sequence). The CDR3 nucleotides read TGTGCCAGCAGCGGACGAGAAGAGACCCAGTACTTC. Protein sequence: CASSGREETQYF.

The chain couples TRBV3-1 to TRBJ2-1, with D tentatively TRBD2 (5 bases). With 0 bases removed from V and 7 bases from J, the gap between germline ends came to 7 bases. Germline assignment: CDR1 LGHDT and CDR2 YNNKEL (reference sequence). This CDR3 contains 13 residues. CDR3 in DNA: TGTGCCAGCAGCCAAGAAACTAGGAATGAGCAGTTCTTC. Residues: CASSQETRNEQFF.

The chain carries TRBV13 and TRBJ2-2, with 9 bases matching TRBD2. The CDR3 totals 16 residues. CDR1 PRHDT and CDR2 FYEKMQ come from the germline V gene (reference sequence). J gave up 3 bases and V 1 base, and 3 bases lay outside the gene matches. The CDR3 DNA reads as TGTGCCAGCAGCTTAGTAGCGGGAGTGTACACCGGGGAGCTGTTTTTT. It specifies CASSLVAGVYTGELFF. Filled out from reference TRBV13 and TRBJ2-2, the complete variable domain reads AAGVIQSPRHLIKEKRETATLKCYPIPRHDTVYWYQQGPGQDPQFLISFYEKMQSDKGSIPDRFSAQQFSDYHSELNMSSLELGDSALYFCASSLVAGVYTGELFFGEGSRLTVL.

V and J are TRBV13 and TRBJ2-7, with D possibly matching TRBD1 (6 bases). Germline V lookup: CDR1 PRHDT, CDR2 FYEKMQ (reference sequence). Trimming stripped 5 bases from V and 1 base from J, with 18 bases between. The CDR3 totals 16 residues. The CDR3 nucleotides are TGTGCCAGCAGCGGGGCGGTGGGGGCGACATCCTACGAGCAGTACTTC. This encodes CASSGAVGATSYEQYF.

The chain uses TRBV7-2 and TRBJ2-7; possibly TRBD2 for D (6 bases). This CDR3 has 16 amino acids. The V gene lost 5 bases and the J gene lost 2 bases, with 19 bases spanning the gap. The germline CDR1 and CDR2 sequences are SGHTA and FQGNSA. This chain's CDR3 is CASSRSALAPTYEQYF. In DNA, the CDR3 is TGTGCCAGCAGCCGAAGTGCCCTAGCGCCTACCTACGAGCAGTACTTC.

The CDR3 spells CSARRLDTYDGYTF. The CDR3 region has the DNA TGCAGTGCTAGAAGACTTGACACCTATGATGGCTACACCTTC. The rearrangement links TRBV20-1 to TRBJ1-2; no reliable D call. The CDR3 loop spans 14 amino acids. CDR1 and CDR2 (germline): DFQATT, SNEGSKA (reference sequence). V lost 2 bases, J lost 6 bases, and 16 bases lay in between.

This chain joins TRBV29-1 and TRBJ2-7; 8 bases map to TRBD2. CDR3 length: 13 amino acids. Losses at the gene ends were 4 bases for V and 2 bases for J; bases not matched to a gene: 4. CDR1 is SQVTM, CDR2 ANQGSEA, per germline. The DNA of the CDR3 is TGCAGCGTTGGAAGCGGGAGAGCCTACGAGCAGTACTTC. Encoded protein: CSVGSGRAYEQYF.